The source of this TCR beta chain is a study of cytomegalovirus exposure and HLA in healthy donors. Background on the study: Of a few hundred genotyped donors, around 84% clustered with self-reported Caucasian donors.

With respect to this clone: The antigen is not known.

Study-wide findings and caveats: A later analysis by the authors found several of the most significant clusters apparently linked to common viral pathogens.

CDR1 is LNHDA and CDR2 is SQIVND in the germline V gene (reference sequence). The V end was cut by 5 bases, the J end by 0 bases, with 10 bases between. This CDR3 is built from 14 residues. The study ran its PCR with 60 Vbeta and 13 Jbeta primers. TCRdb keeps only in-frame clones here, not all; method: immunoSEQ multiplex PCR. The sample lists around 100,000 clones, approximately 80% occurring once. The TCR sequence derives from a woman between 35 and 50 years old in good health and CMV-seropositive. Material: PBMCs. The chain combines TRBV19 with TRBJ1-2; D remains unclear. The DNA of the CDR3 is TGTGCCAGTAGTTCCTCCAGATCTAACTATGGCTACACCTTC. Translated, it gives CASSSSRSNYGYTF. Filled out from reference TRBV19 and TRBJ1-2, the complete variable domain reads DGGITQSPKYLFRKEGQNVTLSCEQNLNHDAMYWYRQDPGQGLRLIYYSQIVNDFQKGDIAEGYSVSREKKESFPLTVTSAQKNPTAFYLCASSSSRSNYGYTFGSGTRLTVV.